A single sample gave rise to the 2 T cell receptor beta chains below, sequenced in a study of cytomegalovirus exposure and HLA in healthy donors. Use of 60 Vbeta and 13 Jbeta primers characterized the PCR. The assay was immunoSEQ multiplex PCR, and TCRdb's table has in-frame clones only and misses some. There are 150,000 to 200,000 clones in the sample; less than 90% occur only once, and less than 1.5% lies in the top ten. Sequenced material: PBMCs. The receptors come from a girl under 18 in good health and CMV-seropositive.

Here the CDR3 reads CASSTRDGYGYTF. CDR3 bases: TGTGCCAGCAGTACCAGGGATGGCTATGGCTACACCTTC. The chain employs TRBV27 and TRBJ1-2, with TRBD1 as a possible D gene (5 bases). V was pared by 5 bases and J by 4 bases, with 11 bases between. Germline CDR1 and CDR2: MNHEY and SMNVEV (reference sequence). This CDR3 contains 13 residues.

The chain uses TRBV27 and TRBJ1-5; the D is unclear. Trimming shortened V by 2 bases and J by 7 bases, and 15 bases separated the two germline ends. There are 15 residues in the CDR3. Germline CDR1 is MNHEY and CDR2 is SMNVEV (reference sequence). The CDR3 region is CASSLGAEVNQPQHF. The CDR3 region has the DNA TGTGCCAGCAGTTTAGGAGCGGAGGTAAACCAGCCCCAGCATTTT.